The present T cell receptor beta chain was sequenced within a study of CD8 T cells in ankylosing spondylitis. TCRdb re-derived calls from the 5' RACE reads in MiXCR, one entry per CDR3 protein. The table lists under 300,000 distinct CDR3 sequences, about 10% of them singletons. At least ten counts were recorded for this clonotype. Germline CDR1 and CDR2: SGHRS and YFSETQ. V was cut by 1 base and J by 4 bases, with 11 bases left in between. The CDR3 runs 14 residues. The TCR sequence derives from a male donor with ankylosing spondylitis or in good health (not recorded which). The chain uses TRBV5-1 and TRBJ1-1; a possible D gene is TRBD1 (5 bases). The sample comprised blood, either unsorted or a sorted T cell fraction (not recorded which). The CDR3 sequence is CASSLRGDGTEAFF. The CDR3 DNA reads TGCGCCAGCAGCTTGCGAGGGGACGGCACTGAAGCTTTCTTT.